The 9 T cell receptor beta chains in this list originate from one sample, sequenced in a study of shared clonotypes between healthy human individuals. CD45RO-negative, CCR7-positively selected cells formed the naive CD8 fraction, excluding terminally differentiated effector memory CD45RA+ cells. The table came from immunoSEQ multiplex PCR; TCRdb's copy has only in-frame clones and leaves some out. The table shows around 1.9 million clones, with just over 90% occurring only once. Input material: naive CD8+ T cells from PBMCs. Source of these receptors: a young man in good health. Some clones in this sample may be carry-over from other donors' samples.

The count of this clone is one. The chain has TRBV7-3 and TRBJ2-1, with D possibly being TRBD1 (5 bases). This CDR3 has 15 residues. Germline V gene sequence: CDR1 SGHTA, CDR2 FQGTGA. The germline V and J ends were trimmed by 2 bases and 0 bases, with 8 bases remaining between them. CDR3 in amino acids: CASSLGHSSYNEQFF. The CDR3 nucleotides are TGTGCCAGCAGCTTAGGACATAGCTCCTACAATGAGCAGTTCTTC. Supplemented by reference TRBV7-3 and TRBJ2-1, the full variable domain reads GAGVSQTPSNKVTEKGKYVELRCDPISGHTALYWYRQSLGQGPEFLIYFQGTGAADDSGLPNDRFFAVRPEGSVSTLKIQRTERGDSAVYLCASSLGHSSYNEQFFGPGTRLTVL.

Note on this clone: Other nucleotide sequences in the sample specify the same CDR3. This rearrangement joins TRBV7-9 to TRBJ2-5; no firm D call. In germline, CDR1 is SEHNR, CDR2 FQNEAQ (reference sequence). V was cut by 3 bases and J by 5 bases, with 4 bases left in between. The CDR3 has 11 amino acids. The CDR3 reads CASSFGETQYF. The CDR3 DNA reads TGTGCCAGCAGCTTTGGCGAGACCCAGTACTTC.

The chain uses TRBV28 and TRBJ2-6, with 7 bases identical to TRBD2. Unmatched junction bases numbered 14, after V lost 8 bases and J lost 4 bases. Germline V gene data show CDR1 as MDHEN and CDR2 as SYDVKM. CDR3 length: 17 residues. The CDR3 bases are TGTGCCAGCCTCCCCTGGGGGGGGGTATCCGGGGCCAACGTCCTGACTTTC. It codes for CASLPWGGVSGANVLTF. The variable domain in full, with the rest retrieved from reference TRBV28 and TRBJ2-6, is DVKVTQSSRYLVKRTGEKVFLECVQDMDHENMFWYRQDPGLGLRLIYFSYDVKMKEKGDIPEGYSVSREKKERFSLILESASTNQTSMYLCASLPWGGVSGANVLTFGAGSRLTVL.

V gene TRBV28 combines with J gene TRBJ2-2; D call uncertain. The CDR3 loop spans 15 amino acids. Germline V gives CDR1 MDHEN, CDR2 SYDVKM. Deletions cut 6 bases from V and 6 bases from J, with 17 bases between. CDR3 DNA sequence: TGTGCCAGCAGCCCAGGCCCCCCGAGTTCCGGGGAGCTGTTTTTT. It is translated as CASSPGPPSSGELFF.

The gene calls are TRBV27 and TRBJ2-3; TRBD1 matches 9 bases. CDR3 length: 16 amino acids. Germline CDR1 is MNHEY and CDR2 is SMNVEV (reference sequence). Trimming removed 6 bases from V and 4 bases from J; junction bases left unmatched: 11. Here the CDR3 reads CASSSRGTGRADTQYF. CDR3 coding DNA: TGTGCCAGCAGCTCAAGAGGGACAGGGAGGGCAGATACGCAGTATTTT.

The chain combines TRBV27 with TRBJ2-1; D is unresolved. This CDR3 comprises 13 residues. V lost 5 bases and J 3 bases, leaving 8 bases between the germline ends. Per germline, CDR1 MNHEY and CDR2 SMNVEV (reference sequence). The CDR3 nucleotides read TGTGCCAGCAGTCCCAACAGCTACAATGAGCAGTTCTTC. This sequence encodes CASSPNSYNEQFF.

The J gene is TRBJ1-2, the V gene TRBV6-6; TRBD1 matches 10 bases. The CDR3 totals 16 residues. The V and J ends lost 4 bases and 3 bases, in that order; junction bases with no gene match: 8. Germline V gives CDR1 MNHNY, CDR2 SVGAGI (reference sequence). This CDR3 is CASSSAATGGDYGYTF. The CDR3 DNA follows: TGTGCCAGCAGTTCTGCCGCGACAGGGGGCGACTATGGCTACACCTTC.

The J gene is TRBJ2-7, the V gene TRBV27; D may match TRBD1 or TRBD2 (6 bases each). This CDR3 spans 16 amino acids. Trimming shortened V by 5 bases and J by 0 bases, and 17 bases separated the two germline ends. Germline CDR1 MNHEY, CDR2 SMNVEV (reference sequence). CDR3 residues: CASSPAGGPSSYEQYF. In DNA, the CDR3 is TGTGCCAGCAGTCCCGCCGGGGGCCCCAGCTCCTACGAGCAGTACTTC.

The gene calls are TRBV7-9 and TRBJ2-7; 8 bases are shared with TRBD2. Per the germline V gene, CDR1 is SEHNR and CDR2 is FQNEAQ (reference sequence). The ends lost 0 bases at V and 3 bases at J; junction bases unmatched: 7. The CDR3 totals 16 residues. This CDR3 is CASSLAMAGGIYEQYF. CDR3 DNA sequence: TGTGCCAGCAGCTTAGCTATGGCGGGAGGAATCTACGAGCAGTACTTC. Full variable domain (rest looked up from reference TRBV7-9 and TRBJ2-7): DTGVSQNPRHKITKRGQNVTFRCDPISEHNRLYWYRQTLGQGPEFLTYFQNEAQLEKSRLLSDRFSAERPKGSFSTLEIQRTEQGDSAMYLCASSLAMAGGIYEQYFGPGTRLTVT.